These T cell receptor beta chains were read from a single sample in a study of shared clonotypes between healthy human individuals. Clones were read by immunoSEQ multiplex PCR, and TCRdb kept only the in-frame ones, dropping some. The sample has 500,000 to 700,000 clones, roughly 95% seen once. Sequenced sample: naive CD8+ T cells sorted from blood. These receptors were obtained from a woman younger than 45 in good health. The CDR3 runs from the conserved cysteine through the conserved F or W. A D gene is named only where the DNA matches it firmly. The size entry is marked missing in some rows and otherwise reads once, few, many or a size class.

D gene: .; CDR3 length: 13; clone size: few; J gene: TRBJ2-5; V gene: TRBV19; CDR3 protein: CASSTDSEETQYF; CDR3 DNA: TGTGCCAGTAGTACCGACTCTGAAGAGACCCAGTACTTC
D gene: .; CDR3 length: 12; clone size: .; J gene: TRBJ2-7; V gene: TRBV11-2; CDR3 protein: CASRGLSYEQYF; CDR3 DNA: TGTGCCAGCAGAGGACTATCCTACGAGCAGTACTTC
D gene: .; CDR3 length: 14; clone size: .; J gene: TRBJ2-5; V gene: TRBV28; CDR3 protein: CASSDPGTQETQYF; CDR3 DNA: TGTGCCAGCAGCGACCCGGGGACCCAAGAGACCCAGTACTTC
D gene: .; CDR3 length: 12; clone size: .; J gene: TRBJ1-1; V gene: TRBV2; CDR3 protein: CAIRTVNTEAFF; CDR3 DNA: TGTGCCATTCGGACGGTGAACACTGAAGCTTTCTTT
D gene: .; CDR3 length: 15; clone size: .; J gene: TRBJ2-7; V gene: TRBV27; CDR3 protein: CASRPGGGQSDEQYF; CDR3 DNA: TGTGCCAGCAGGCCGGGCGGGGGACAGAGTGACGAGCAGTACTTC
D gene: TRBD1; CDR3 length: 15; clone size: .; J gene: TRBJ2-3; V gene: TRBV28; CDR3 protein: CASSHWTGGGDTQYF; CDR3 DNA: TGTGCCAGCAGTCACTGGACAGGGGGTGGAGATACGCAGTATTTT
D gene: TRBD1; CDR3 length: 15; clone size: .; J gene: TRBJ2-7; V gene: TRBV6-5; CDR3 protein: CASSLGQTVAYEQYF; CDR3 DNA: TGTGCCAGCAGTTTGGGACAGACGGTTGCCTACGAGCAGTACTTC
D gene: TRBD2; CDR3 length: 15; clone size: .; J gene: TRBJ2-7; V gene: TRBV7-9; CDR3 protein: CASSQTSGRVNEQYF; CDR3 DNA: TGTGCCAGCAGCCAGACTAGCGGGAGGGTGAACGAGCAGTACTTC
D gene: .; CDR3 length: 14; clone size: .; J gene: TRBJ2-7; V gene: TRBV27; CDR3 protein: CASRTGTTSYEQYF; CDR3 DNA: TGTGCCAGCAGGACCGGGACGACCTCCTACGAGCAGTACTTC
D gene: TRBD1; CDR3 length: 15; clone size: .; J gene: TRBJ2-7; V gene: TRBV27; CDR3 protein: CASSSPGQVAYEQYF; CDR3 DNA: TGTGCCAGCTCATCACCCGGACAGGTTGCCTACGAGCAGTACTTC
D gene: TRBD2; CDR3 length: 14; clone size: .; J gene: TRBJ2-5; V gene: TRBV11-3; CDR3 protein: CASSSVGEGETQYF; CDR3 DNA: TGTGCCAGCAGCTCGGTTGGGGAGGGGGAGACCCAGTACTTC
D gene: .; CDR3 length: 15; clone size: .; J gene: TRBJ2-5; V gene: TRBV5-6; CDR3 protein: CASSLRGFYQETQYF; CDR3 DNA: TGTGCCAGCAGCTTGCGGGGATTTTACCAAGAGACCCAGTACTTC
D gene: TRBD2; CDR3 length: 16; clone size: .; J gene: TRBJ2-1; V gene: TRBV27; CDR3 protein: CASSLLGTSGPHEQFF; CDR3 DNA: TGTGCCAGCAGTTTGTTGGGGACTAGCGGTCCCCATGAGCAGTTCTTC
D gene: TRBD2; CDR3 length: 19; clone size: .; J gene: TRBJ2-1; V gene: TRBV7-2; CDR3 protein: CASSPYPGLAGVPYNEQFF; CDR3 DNA: TGTGCCAGCAGCCCCTACCCGGGACTAGCGGGAGTTCCCTACAATGAGCAGTTCTTC
D gene: .; CDR3 length: 15; clone size: .; J gene: TRBJ1-5; V gene: TRBV2; CDR3 protein: CASSEEAPSYQPQHF; CDR3 DNA: TGTGCCAGCAGTGAGGAGGCTCCGAGCTATCAGCCCCAGCATTTT
D gene: TRBD1; CDR3 length: 15; clone size: .; J gene: TRBJ2-4; V gene: TRBV5-1; CDR3 protein: CASSPDRFAKNIQYF; CDR3 DNA: TGCGCCAGCAGTCCGGACAGGTTTGCCAAAAACATTCAGTACTTC
D gene: TRBD2; CDR3 length: 16; clone size: .; J gene: TRBJ2-7; V gene: TRBV28; CDR3 protein: CASSSLSGRAVYEQYF; CDR3 DNA: TGTGCCAGCAGTTCACTAAGCGGGAGGGCAGTGTACGAGCAGTACTTC
D gene: .; CDR3 length: 14; clone size: .; J gene: TRBJ1-3; V gene: TRBV7-9; CDR3 protein: CASSPRGTGNTIYF; CDR3 DNA: TGTGCCAGCAGCCCCAGGGGTACTGGAAACACCATATATTTT
D gene: .; CDR3 length: 17; clone size: .; J gene: TRBJ1-5; V gene: TRBV4-1; CDR3 protein: CASSRTPLEGGSVPQHF; CDR3 DNA: TGCGCCAGCAGCCGTACTCCCTTGGAAGGGGGGTCCGTGCCCCAGCATTTT
D gene: .; CDR3 length: 15; clone size: .; J gene: TRBJ2-1; V gene: TRBV6-4; CDR3 protein: CASSARGQWANEQFF; CDR3 DNA: TGTGCCAGCAGTGCCAGAGGGCAATGGGCAAATGAGCAGTTCTTC
D gene: .; CDR3 length: 13; clone size: .; J gene: TRBJ2-7; V gene: TRBV10-3; CDR3 protein: CAISLDRTYEQYF; CDR3 DNA: TGTGCCATCAGTCTTGACAGGACCTACGAGCAGTACTTC
D gene: TRBD1; CDR3 length: 17; clone size: .; J gene: TRBJ2-1; V gene: TRBV13; CDR3 protein: CASSSTPGQLTINEQFF; CDR3 DNA: TGTGCCAGCAGCTCGACACCGGGACAGCTAACGATCAATGAGCAGTTCTTC
D gene: .; CDR3 length: 11; clone size: .; J gene: TRBJ2-7; V gene: TRBV27; CDR3 protein: CASSQGYEQYF; CDR3 DNA: TGTGCCAGCAGTCAGGGATACGAGCAGTACTTC
D gene: .; CDR3 length: 14; clone size: .; J gene: TRBJ2-7; V gene: TRBV19; CDR3 protein: CASSISGATYEQYF; CDR3 DNA: TGTGCCAGTAGTATATCTGGAGCCACCTACGAGCAGTACTTC
D gene: .; CDR3 length: 15; clone size: .; J gene: TRBJ2-3; V gene: TRBV6-4; CDR3 protein: CASSDSNVSADTQYF; CDR3 DNA: TGTGCCAGCAGTGACTCGAACGTATCGGCGGATACGCAGTATTTT
D gene: .; CDR3 length: 14; clone size: .; J gene: TRBJ2-2; V gene: TRBV7-9; CDR3 protein: CASSPITAAGELFF; CDR3 DNA: TGTGCCAGCAGCCCTATCACGGCGGCTGGGGAGCTGTTTTTT
D gene: .; CDR3 length: 15; clone size: .; J gene: TRBJ2-1; V gene: TRBV9; CDR3 protein: CASSVGLSLDNEQFF; CDR3 DNA: TGTGCCAGCAGCGTCGGACTCTCCTTAGACAATGAGCAGTTCTTC
D gene: TRBD2; CDR3 length: 14; clone size: .; J gene: TRBJ2-1; V gene: TRBV28; CDR3 protein: CASSGTSGNNEQFF; CDR3 DNA: TGTGCCAGCAGCGGGACTAGCGGAAACAATGAGCAGTTCTTC
D gene: .; CDR3 length: 13; clone size: .; J gene: TRBJ2-7; V gene: TRBV27; CDR3 protein: CASSYGASYEQYF; CDR3 DNA: TGTGCCAGCAGTTATGGGGCCTCCTACGAGCAGTACTTC
D gene: .; CDR3 length: 14; clone size: .; J gene: TRBJ1-5; V gene: TRBV27; CDR3 protein: CASRALGADQPQHF; CDR3 DNA: TGTGCCAGCAGAGCGCTCGGGGCCGATCAGCCCCAGCATTTT
D gene: TRBD1; CDR3 length: 14; clone size: .; J gene: TRBJ2-2; V gene: TRBV9; CDR3 protein: CASSGGTGPGELFF; CDR3 DNA: TGTGCCAGCAGCGGCGGGACAGGGCCCGGGGAGCTGTTTTTT